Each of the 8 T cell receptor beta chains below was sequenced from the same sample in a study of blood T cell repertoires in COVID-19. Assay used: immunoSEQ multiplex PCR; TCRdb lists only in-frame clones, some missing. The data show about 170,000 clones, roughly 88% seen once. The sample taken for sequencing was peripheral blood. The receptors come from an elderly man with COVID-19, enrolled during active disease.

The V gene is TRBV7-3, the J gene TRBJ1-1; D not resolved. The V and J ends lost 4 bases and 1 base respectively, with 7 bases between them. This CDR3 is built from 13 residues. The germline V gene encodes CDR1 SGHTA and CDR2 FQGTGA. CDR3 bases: TGTGCCAGCAGCTCCGAGGGGAACACTGAAGCTTTCTTT. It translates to CASSSEGNTEAFF. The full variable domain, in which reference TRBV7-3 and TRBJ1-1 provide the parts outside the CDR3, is GAGVSQTPSNKVTEKGKYVELRCDPISGHTALYWYRQSLGQGPEFLIYFQGTGAADDSGLPNDRFFAVRPEGSVSTLKIQRTERGDSAVYLCASSSEGNTEAFFGQGTRLTVV.

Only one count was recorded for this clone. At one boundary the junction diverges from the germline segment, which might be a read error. CDR3 sequence: CASSRTGTSGGTGTQYF. CDR3 coding DNA: TGCGCCAGCAGCAGGACCGGGACTAGCGGGGGTACAGGTACGCAGTATTTT. V and J are TRBV5-1 and TRBJ2-3; 14 positions match TRBD2. Germline V CDR1 and CDR2: SGHRS, YFSETQ. This CDR3 has 17 residues.

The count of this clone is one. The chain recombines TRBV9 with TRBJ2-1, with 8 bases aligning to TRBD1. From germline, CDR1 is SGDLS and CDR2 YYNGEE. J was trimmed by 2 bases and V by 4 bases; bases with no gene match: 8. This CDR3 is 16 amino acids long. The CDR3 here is CASSPRQGNPYNEQFF. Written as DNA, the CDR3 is TGTGCCAGCAGCCCCCGACAGGGGAATCCCTACAATGAGCAGTTCTTC.

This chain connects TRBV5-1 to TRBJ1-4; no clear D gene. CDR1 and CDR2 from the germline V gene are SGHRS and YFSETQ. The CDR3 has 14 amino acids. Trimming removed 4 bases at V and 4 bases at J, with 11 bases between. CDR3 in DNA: TGCGCCAGCAGCCCCCGCCCTAATAATGAAAAACTGTTTTTT. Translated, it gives CASSPRPNNEKLFF.

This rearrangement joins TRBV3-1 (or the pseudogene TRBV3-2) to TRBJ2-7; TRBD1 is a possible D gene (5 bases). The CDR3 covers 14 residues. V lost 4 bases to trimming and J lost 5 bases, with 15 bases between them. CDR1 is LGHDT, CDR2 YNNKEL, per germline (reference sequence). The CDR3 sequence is CASSPSLLGHEQYF. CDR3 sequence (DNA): TGTGCCAGCAGCCCCTCATTACTGGGGCACGAGCAGTACTTC.

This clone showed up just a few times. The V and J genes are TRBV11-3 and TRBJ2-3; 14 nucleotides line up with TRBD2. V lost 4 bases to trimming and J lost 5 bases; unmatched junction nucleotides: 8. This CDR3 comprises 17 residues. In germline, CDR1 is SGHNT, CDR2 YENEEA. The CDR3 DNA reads TGTGCCAGCAGCTCCGGGACTAGCGGGGGTGTAGAAGATACGCAGTATTTT. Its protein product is CASSSGTSGGVEDTQYF.

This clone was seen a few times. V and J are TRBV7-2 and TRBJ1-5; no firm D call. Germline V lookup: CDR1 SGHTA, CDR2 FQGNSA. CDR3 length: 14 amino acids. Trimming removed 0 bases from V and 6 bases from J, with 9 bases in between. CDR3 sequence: CASSLAQVGQPQHF. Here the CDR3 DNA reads TGTGCCAGCAGCTTAGCGCAGGTCGGTCAGCCCCAGCATTTT.

CDR3 coding DNA: TGTGCCACCAGCAGAGATCGGTCACCCCTCCACTTT. Amino acids: CATSRDRSPLHF. The chain has TRBV15 and TRBJ1-6; D gene unclear. The CDR3 contains 12 residues. Trimming took off 0 bases at V and 10 bases at J, with 4 bases between the two ends. Germline values: CDR1 LNHNV, CDR2 YYDKDF (reference sequence).